This T cell receptor beta chain was obtained from a study of T cell clonality in common variable immunodeficiency. Points from the study as a whole: TCRbeta clonality was increased in CVID versus healthy controls. Fewer deletions and N-nucleotide insertions were reportedly seen in common variable immunodeficiency TCR beta sequences. CVID subjects shared fewer TCRbeta clones than healthy controls did.

Control and CVID samples contributed equal amounts of genomic DNA. Method: immunoSEQ multiplex PCR; TCRdb's copy keeps in-frame clones and lacks some. The specimen has some 45,000 clones, none found just once. This clone showed up many times. Its antigen is unidentified. The sequence derives from a person aged 18 to 75 in good health. Source material: peripheral blood mononuclear cells.

The CDR3 region is CAWARGGQPQHF. Partial CDR3 DNA: TGTGCCTGGGCCCGCGGGGGTCAGCCC. The J gene is TRBJ1-5, the V gene TRBV30, with D possibly being TRBD1 (5 bases). The CDR3 end falls 3 residues outside the read, so it is completed with the germline J gene. This CDR3 comprises 12 residues. Trimming removed 5 bases at V and 6 bases at J, with 11 bases between. Germline CDR1 GTSNPN, CDR2 SVGIG (reference sequence).